A selection of T cell receptor beta chains follows, all from one sample in a study of T-cell memory formation after mild COVID-19. TCRdb reprocessed the 5' RACE reads with MiXCR, giving one entry per CDR3 protein. The table includes roughly 340,000 distinct CDR3 sequences, more than 15% detected once. Specimen: PBMCs or a T cell subset sorted from them (not recorded which). All receptors derive from a man aged 18 to 29 who had mild COVID-19 (a few samples of this study predate the infection). Cell type and time point are not known. CDR3s include the opening cysteine and the closing phenylalanine or tryptophan. Fields, in order: D gene, V gene, J gene, clone size, CDR3 length, CDR3 protein, CDR3 DNA. The D gene is left open where the match is weak. Clone size is not always given. Where it is, it says once, few, many or a class for expanded clones.

>-|TRBV4-2|TRBJ2-3|-|17
CASSQAASSRRTDTQYF
TGTGCCAGCAGCCAAGCGGCTAGCAGCCGCCGCACAGATACGCAGTATTTT
>TRBD1|TRBV4-2|TRBJ1-2|-|15
CASSQHETGTYGYTF
TGTGCCAGCAGCCAACACGAGACAGGGACCTATGGCTACACCTTC
>TRBD2|TRBV12-3/TRBV12-4|TRBJ2-7|few|14
CASSLGLEPYEQYF
TGTGCCAGCAGTCTGGGACTAGAACCCTACGAGCAGTACTTC
>-|TRBV7-2|TRBJ2-5|many|13
CASGDLPQETQYF
TGTGCCAGCGGAGACCTGCCCCAAGAGACCCAGTACTTC
>TRBD2|TRBV7-3|TRBJ2-1|few|15
CASSRWGGTRDEQFF
TGTGCCAGCAGCCGCTGGGGGGGGACTAGAGATGAGCAGTTCTTC
>-|TRBV5-1|TRBJ1-2|-|13
CASSLALGYGYTF
TGCGCCAGCAGCTTGGCCTTGGGGTATGGCTACACCTTC
>-|TRBV2|TRBJ1-1|-|13
CASSEEGGTEAFF
TGTGCCAGCAGTGAGGAGGGAGGCACTGAAGCTTTCTTT
>-|TRBV25-1|TRBJ1-2|-|13
CASTAVEGYGYTF
TGTGCCAGCACCGCAGTTGAGGGCTATGGCTACACCTTC
>-|TRBV6-5|TRBJ1-2|-|14
CASSYSVRGVGYTF
TGTGCCAGCAGTTACTCGGTCCGGGGGGTTGGCTACACCTTC
>-|TRBV7-3|TRBJ1-1|few|19
CASSLRPSPRGAQPNEAFF
TGTGCCAGCAGCTTACGCCCATCCCCCCGTGGCGCGCAGCCTAATGAAGCTTTCTTT
>-|TRBV29-1|TRBJ2-5|many|12
CSARPEVGTQYF
TGCAGCGCCAGACCAGAGGTGGGGACCCAGTACTTC